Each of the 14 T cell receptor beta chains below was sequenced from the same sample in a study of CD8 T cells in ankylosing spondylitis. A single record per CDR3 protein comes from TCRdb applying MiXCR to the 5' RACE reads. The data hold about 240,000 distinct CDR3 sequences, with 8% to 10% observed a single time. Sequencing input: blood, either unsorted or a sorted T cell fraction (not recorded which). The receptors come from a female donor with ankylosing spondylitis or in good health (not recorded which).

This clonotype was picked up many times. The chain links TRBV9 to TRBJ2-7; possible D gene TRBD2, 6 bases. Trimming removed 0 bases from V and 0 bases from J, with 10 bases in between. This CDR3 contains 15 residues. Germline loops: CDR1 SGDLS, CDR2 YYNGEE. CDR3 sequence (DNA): TGTGCCAGCAGCGTAGGCCGGGACTTCTCCTACGAGCAGTACTTC. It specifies CASSVGRDFSYEQYF. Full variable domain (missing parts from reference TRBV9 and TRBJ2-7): DSGVTQTPKHLITATGQRVTLRCSPRSGDLSVYWYQQSLDQGLQFLIQYYNGEERAKGNILERFSAQQFPDLHSELNLSSLELGDSALYFCASSVGRDFSYEQYFGPGTRLTVT.

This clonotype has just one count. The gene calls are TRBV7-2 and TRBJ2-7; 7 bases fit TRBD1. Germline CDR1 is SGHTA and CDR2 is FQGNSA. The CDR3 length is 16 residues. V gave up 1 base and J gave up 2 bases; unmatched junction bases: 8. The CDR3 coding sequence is TGTGCCAGCAGCTTAGTGGGGGACAGTCGCCCCTACGAGCAGTACTTC. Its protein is CASSLVGDSRPYEQYF.

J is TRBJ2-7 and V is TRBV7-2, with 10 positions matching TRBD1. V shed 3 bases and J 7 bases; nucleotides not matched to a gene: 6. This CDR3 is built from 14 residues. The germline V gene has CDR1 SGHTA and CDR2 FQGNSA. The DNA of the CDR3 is TGTGCCAGCAGCTTGTGGGACAGGGGTGGGGAGCAGTACTTC. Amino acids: CASSLWDRGGEQYF.

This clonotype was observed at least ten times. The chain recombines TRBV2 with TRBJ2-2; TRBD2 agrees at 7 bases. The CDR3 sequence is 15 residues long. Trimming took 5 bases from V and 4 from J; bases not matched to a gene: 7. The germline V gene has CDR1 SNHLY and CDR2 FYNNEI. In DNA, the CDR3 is TGTGCCAGCAGTTCAAGGCGGGGGAGCACCGGGGAGCTGTTTTTT. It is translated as CASSSRRGSTGELFF.

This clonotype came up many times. The CDR3 loop is CSAGRANSYNEQFF. The CDR3, as DNA: TGCAGTGCAGGGCGGGCCAACTCCTACAATGAGCAGTTCTTC. The rearrangement uses TRBV20-1 and TRBJ2-1; D may be TRBD2 (5 bases). The V gene's germline CDR1 is DFQATT and CDR2 SNEGSKA (reference sequence). V lost 6 bases and J 0 bases, leaving 12 bases between the germline ends. This CDR3 spans 14 amino acids.

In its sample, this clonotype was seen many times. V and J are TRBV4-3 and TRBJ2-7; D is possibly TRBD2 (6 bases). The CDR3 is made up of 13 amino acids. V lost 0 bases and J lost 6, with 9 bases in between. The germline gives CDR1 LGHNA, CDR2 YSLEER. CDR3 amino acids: CASSQDLGGEQYF. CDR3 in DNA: TGCGCCAGCAGCCAAGATCTGGGGGGCGAGCAGTACTTC.

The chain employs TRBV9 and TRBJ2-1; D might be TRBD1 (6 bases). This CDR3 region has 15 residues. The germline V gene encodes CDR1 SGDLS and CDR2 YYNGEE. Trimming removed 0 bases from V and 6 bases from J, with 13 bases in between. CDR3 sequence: CASSVEGVIPNEQFF. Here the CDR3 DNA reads TGTGCCAGCAGCGTAGAGGGGGTAATCCCCAATGAGCAGTTCTTC. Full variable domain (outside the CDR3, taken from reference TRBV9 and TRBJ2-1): DSGVTQTPKHLITATGQRVTLRCSPRSGDLSVYWYQQSLDQGLQFLIQYYNGEERAKGNILERFSAQQFPDLHSELNLSSLELGDSALYFCASSVEGVIPNEQFFGPGTRLTVL.

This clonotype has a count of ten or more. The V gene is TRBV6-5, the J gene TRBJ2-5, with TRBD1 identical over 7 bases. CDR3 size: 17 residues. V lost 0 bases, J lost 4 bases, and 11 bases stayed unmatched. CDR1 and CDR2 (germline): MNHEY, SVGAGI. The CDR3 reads CASSYSPVQGMRETQYF. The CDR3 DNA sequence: TGTGCCAGCAGTTACTCGCCCGTACAGGGGATGCGAGAGACCCAGTACTTC.

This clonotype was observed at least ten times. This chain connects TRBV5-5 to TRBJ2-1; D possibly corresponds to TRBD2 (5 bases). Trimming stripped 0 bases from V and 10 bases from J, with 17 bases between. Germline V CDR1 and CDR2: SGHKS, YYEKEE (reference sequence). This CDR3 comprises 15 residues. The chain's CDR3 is CASSLEEEDLREQFF. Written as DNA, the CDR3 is TGTGCCAGCAGCTTGGAGGAGGAGGATCTTCGCGAGCAGTTCTTC.

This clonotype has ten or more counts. The chain's CDR3 is CSVGGQPRGETQYF. The CDR3, as DNA: TGCAGCGTGGGGGGACAGCCCAGAGGAGAGACCCAGTACTTC. The rearrangement links TRBV29-1 to TRBJ2-5, with a weak D call TRBD1 (7 bases). The germline V gene encodes CDR1 SQVTM and CDR2 ANQGSEA. Trimming stripped 6 bases from V and 4 bases from J, with 18 bases between. This CDR3 is 14 amino acids long.

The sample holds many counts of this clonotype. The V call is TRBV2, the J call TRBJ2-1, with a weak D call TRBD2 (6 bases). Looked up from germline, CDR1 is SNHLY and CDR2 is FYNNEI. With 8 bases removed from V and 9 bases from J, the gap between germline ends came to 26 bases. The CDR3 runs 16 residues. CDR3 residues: CASSGPATSPAGEQFF. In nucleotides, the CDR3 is TGTGCCAGCTCAGGCCCCGCGACTAGTCCTGCGGGTGAGCAGTTCTTC.

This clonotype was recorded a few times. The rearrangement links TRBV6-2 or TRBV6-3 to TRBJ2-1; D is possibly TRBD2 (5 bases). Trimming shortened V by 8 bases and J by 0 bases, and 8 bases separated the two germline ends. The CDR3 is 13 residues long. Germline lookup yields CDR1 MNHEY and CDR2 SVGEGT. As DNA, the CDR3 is TGTGCCAGCGCCGGGGTCTCCTACAATGAGCAGTTCTTC. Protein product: CASAGVSYNEQFF.

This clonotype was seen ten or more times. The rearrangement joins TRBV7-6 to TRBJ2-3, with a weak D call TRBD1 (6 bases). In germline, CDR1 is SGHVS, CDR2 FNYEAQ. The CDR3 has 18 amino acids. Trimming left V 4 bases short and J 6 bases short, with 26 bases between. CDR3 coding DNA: TGTGCCAGCAGCTCTCCGCCCAACAGGGATTCCCCCCTGGATACGCAGTATTTT. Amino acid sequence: CASSSPPNRDSPLDTQYF.

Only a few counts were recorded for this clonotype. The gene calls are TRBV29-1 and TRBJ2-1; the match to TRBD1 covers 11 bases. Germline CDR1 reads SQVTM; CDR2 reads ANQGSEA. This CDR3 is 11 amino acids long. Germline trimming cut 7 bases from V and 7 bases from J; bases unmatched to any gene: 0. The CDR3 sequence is CSGDRGNEQFF. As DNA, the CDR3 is TGCAGCGGGGACAGGGGGAATGAGCAGTTCTTC.